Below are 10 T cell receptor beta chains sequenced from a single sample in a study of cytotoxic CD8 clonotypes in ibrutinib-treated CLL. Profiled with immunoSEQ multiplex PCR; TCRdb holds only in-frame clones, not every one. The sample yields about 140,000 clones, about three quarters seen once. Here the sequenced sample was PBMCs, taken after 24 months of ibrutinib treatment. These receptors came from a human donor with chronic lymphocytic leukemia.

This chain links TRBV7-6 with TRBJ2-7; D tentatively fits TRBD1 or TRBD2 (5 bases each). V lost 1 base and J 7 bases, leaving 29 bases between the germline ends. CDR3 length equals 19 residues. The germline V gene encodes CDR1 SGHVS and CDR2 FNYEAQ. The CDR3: CASSLGSPGRASPVWEQYF. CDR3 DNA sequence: TGTGCCAGCAGCTTAGGGTCCCCGGGGCGGGCCTCCCCGGTGTGGGAGCAGTACTTC. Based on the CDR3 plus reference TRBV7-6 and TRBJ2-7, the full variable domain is GAGVSQSPRYKVTKRGQDVALRCDPISGHVSLYWYRQALGQGPEFLTYFNYEAQQDKSGLPNDRFSAERPEGSISTLTIQRTEQRDSAMYRCASSLGSPGRASPVWEQYFGPGTRLTVT.

DNA for the CDR3: TGTGCCAGCAGTTTGAGGCCTCCCCAGGGTGGGGAGCTGTTTTTT. It is translated as CASSLRPPQGGELFF. V gene TRBV6-6 combines with J gene TRBJ2-2; weak D call: TRBD1 (5 bases). Trimming stripped 4 bases from V and 8 bases from J, with 17 bases between. CDR1 is MNHNY, CDR2 SVGAGI, per germline (reference sequence). The CDR3 loop spans 15 amino acids.

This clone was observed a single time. CDR3 bases: TGTGCCAGCAGCCCCGGCCGGACTAGCGGGAGGGCCGGGGAGACCCAGTACTTC. Its translation is CASSPGRTSGRAGETQYF. This chain connects TRBV27 to TRBJ2-5; 15 positions match TRBD2. This CDR3 has 18 amino acids. Germline CDR1 reads MNHEY; CDR2 reads SMNVEV (reference sequence). Trimming removed 6 bases from V and 5 bases from J; junction bases left unmatched: 13.

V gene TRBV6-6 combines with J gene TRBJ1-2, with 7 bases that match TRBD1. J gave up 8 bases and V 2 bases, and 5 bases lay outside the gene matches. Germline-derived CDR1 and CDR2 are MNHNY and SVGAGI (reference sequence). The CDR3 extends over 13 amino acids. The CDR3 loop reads CASSYRDRYGYTF. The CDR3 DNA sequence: TGTGCCAGCAGTTACCGGGACAGATACGGCTACACCTTC.

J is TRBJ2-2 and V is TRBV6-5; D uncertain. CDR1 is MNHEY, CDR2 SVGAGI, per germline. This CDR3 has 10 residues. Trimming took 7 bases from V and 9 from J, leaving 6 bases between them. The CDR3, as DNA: TGTGCCAGCAATCCGAGGGAGCTGTTTTTT. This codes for CASNPRELFF.

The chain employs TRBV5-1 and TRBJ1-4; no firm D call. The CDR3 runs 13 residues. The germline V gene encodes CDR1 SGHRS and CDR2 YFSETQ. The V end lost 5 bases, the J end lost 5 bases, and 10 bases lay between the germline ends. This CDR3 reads CASRRFGNEKLFF. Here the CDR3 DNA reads TGCGCCAGCAGGCGGTTTGGGAATGAAAAACTGTTTTTT.

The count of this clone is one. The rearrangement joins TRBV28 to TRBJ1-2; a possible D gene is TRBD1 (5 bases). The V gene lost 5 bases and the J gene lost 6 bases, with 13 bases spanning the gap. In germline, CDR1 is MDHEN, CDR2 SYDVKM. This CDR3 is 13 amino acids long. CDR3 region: CASSSSAGDGYTF. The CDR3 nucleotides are TGTGCCAGCAGTAGCTCGGCGGGGGATGGCTACACCTTC.

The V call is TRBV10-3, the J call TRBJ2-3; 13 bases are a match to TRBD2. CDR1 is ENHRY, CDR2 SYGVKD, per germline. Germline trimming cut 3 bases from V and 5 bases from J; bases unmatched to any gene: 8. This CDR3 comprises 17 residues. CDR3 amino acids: CAISEGGLAGSGDTQYF. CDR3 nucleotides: TGTGCCATCAGTGAAGGGGGACTAGCGGGGTCCGGAGATACGCAGTATTTT.

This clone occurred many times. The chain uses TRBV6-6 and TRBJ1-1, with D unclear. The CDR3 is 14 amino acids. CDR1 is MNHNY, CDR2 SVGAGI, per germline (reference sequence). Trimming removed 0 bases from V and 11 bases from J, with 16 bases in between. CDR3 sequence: CASSYSTRRVYAFF. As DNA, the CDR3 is TGTGCCAGCAGTTACTCGACTCGTCGAGTGTATGCTTTCTTT.

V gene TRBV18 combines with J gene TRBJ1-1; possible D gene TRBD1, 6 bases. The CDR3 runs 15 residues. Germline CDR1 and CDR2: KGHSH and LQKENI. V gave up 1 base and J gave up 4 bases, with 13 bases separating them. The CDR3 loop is CASSPLSARGTEAFF. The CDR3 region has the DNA TGTGCCAGCTCACCACTATCTGCCAGGGGCACTGAAGCTTTCTTT.